This T cell receptor (beta chain) comes out of a study of blood T cell repertoires in COVID-19. Turning to the study itself: PBMCs, B-cell-depleted T cells, or T cells provided the cDNA or gDNA that made up the material.

The CDR3 sequence is 14 residues long. CDR1 is SGHDT and CDR2 is YYEEEE in the germline V gene. Deletions cut 2 bases from V and 7 bases from J, with 12 bases between. In the study's own analysis: Using reference gene primer amplification, nucleated cell counts were estimated. The method was immunoSEQ multiplex PCR; TCRdb's version includes in-frame clones alone and lacks a portion of them. That table is the source of V, J and clone size, and D and trimming were worked out from the DNA. The top ten clones hold under 4.5% of a sample with roughly 310,000 clones, approximately 88% of them seen once. Sequencing used peripheral blood. This clonotype originated in a woman in her forties or fifties with active or convalescent COVID-19. The chain is built from TRBV5-6 and TRBJ2-2; a possible D gene is TRBD2 (6 bases). The CDR3 bases are TGTGCCAGCAGCTTTGCGGGGTCTAACGGGGAGCTGTTTTTT. The encoded protein is CASSFAGSNGELFF. Full variable domain (rest looked up from reference TRBV5-6 and TRBJ2-2): DAGVTQSPTHLIKTRGQQVTLRCSPKSGHDTVSWYQQALGQGPQFIFQYYEEEERQRGNFPDRFSGHQFPNYSSELNVNALLLGDSALYLCASSFAGSNGELFFGEGSRLTVL.